Listed below are T cell receptor beta chains from one sample, sequenced in a study of monozygotic twins with inflammatory bowel disease. TCRdb reprocessed the 5' RACE reads, with one entry per CDR3 protein and no DNA. Across 300,000 to 400,000 distinct CDR3 sequences, the top ten clones capture 2% to 2.5% of the sample. Input material: blood. These receptors were obtained from a human donor with ulcerative colitis or Crohn's disease, or a healthy co-twin of an affected twin (not recorded which). CDR3s include the opening cysteine and the closing phenylalanine or tryptophan. Fields, in order: V gene, J gene, CDR3 protein.

TRBV5-1	TRBJ2-2	CASSLDRVAGELFF
TRBV4-1	TRBJ2-7	CASSQVGTAAYEQYF
TRBV5-1	TRBJ2-1	CASHLGLGVYDEQFF
TRBV5-1	TRBJ2-2	CASSLAEHRELFF
TRBV28	TRBJ2-7	CASYRGRSYEQYF
TRBV20-1	TRBJ1-1	CSAREAGPSTEAFF
TRBV5-1	TRBJ2-1	CASSLASYNEQFF
TRBV14	TRBJ2-4	CASSIERGGAGRNIQYF
TRBV11-1	TRBJ1-2	CASSTTDSPNYGYTF
TRBV4-1	TRBJ1-1	CASRHLREFHTEAFF
TRBV12-3/TRBV12-4	TRBJ2-3	CASSFERGVSDTQYF
TRBV24-1	TRBJ2-5	CATAGQWGPETQYF
TRBV18	TRBJ2-3	CASSYGGDSTDTQYF
TRBV7-2	TRBJ1-2	CASSPPFVLSYTF
TRBV14	TRBJ2-1	CASSLRQGTTDKQFF
TRBV10-3	TRBJ2-7	CAIGDISLRGQYF
TRBV5-1	TRBJ2-7	CASTGDHEQYF
TRBV4-1	TRBJ2-1	CASSQEEGTGALYNEQFF
TRBV11-2	TRBJ1-1	CASSLDPLVGYTEAFF
TRBV5-6	TRBJ2-3	CASSAVDRGTDTQYF
TRBV19	TRBJ1-2	CASSIRDRTNYGYTF
TRBV29-1	TRBJ2-1	CSVWASGANEQFF
TRBV20-1	TRBJ1-1	CSALPRPQFGMNTEAFF
TRBV10-3	TRBJ1-6	CAISELSRVESPLHF
TRBV11-3	TRBJ2-1	CASSLFTNEQFF
TRBV12-3/TRBV12-4	TRBJ2-6	CASRTSGGPPGANVLTF
TRBV20-1	TRBJ2-7	CSAETGTGPYEQYF
TRBV7-9	TRBJ1-4	CASSSRQGSEKLFF
TRBV19	TRBJ2-1	CASSQNRLAGGNEQFF
TRBV27	TRBJ1-1	CASKSGLGNTEAFF
TRBV12-3/TRBV12-4	TRBJ2-7	CASSNYGGPFDSYEQYF
TRBV6-1	TRBJ2-1	CASSRLAGGNEQFF
TRBV5-1	TRBJ2-3	CASSSGLAGNTDTQYF
TRBV28	TRBJ2-3	CASSWTDTQYF
TRBV10-3	TRBJ1-5	CAISREAGQPQHF
TRBV9	TRBJ2-1	CASSVGPESEQFF
TRBV12-3/TRBV12-4	TRBJ1-1	CASSFGNQAFF
TRBV6-2/TRBV6-3	TRBJ1-6	CASIKNENSPLHF
TRBV4-1	TRBJ2-2	CASSQDSQNTGELFF
TRBV20-1	TRBJ2-1	CSAREGLAGSEQFF
TRBV3-1	TRBJ1-3	CASSPKGGLSGNTIYF
TRBV4-1	TRBJ2-5	CASSQRTSGYQETQYF